This TCR beta chain appears in the sequencing data of a study of blood T cells in healthy people across ages. A second PCR of about 6 to 12 cycles used a sample-barcoded 5' primer and a J-beta primer mix. TCRdb re-analysed the 5' RACE reads in MiXCR, keeping a single row per CDR3 protein. The data hold approximately 960,000 distinct CDR3 sequences, with 25% to 35% observed a single time. The CDR3 is made up of 15 amino acids. CDR1 and CDR2 (germline): SGHRS, YFSETQ. V trimming: 5 bases; J trimming: 1 base; junction bases outside the gene matches: 8. This sample also belongs to another study, concerning T cells of mothers and their children.

The sample comprised blood. The chain is built from TRBV5-1 and TRBJ1-1; 7 bases line up with TRBD1. The clonotype originates from a woman in her forties in good health. CDR3 nucleotide sequence: TGCGCCAGCAGGAACGGAGGGGGCCCGAACACTGAAGCTTTCTTT. It yields the protein CASRNGGGPNTEAFF.